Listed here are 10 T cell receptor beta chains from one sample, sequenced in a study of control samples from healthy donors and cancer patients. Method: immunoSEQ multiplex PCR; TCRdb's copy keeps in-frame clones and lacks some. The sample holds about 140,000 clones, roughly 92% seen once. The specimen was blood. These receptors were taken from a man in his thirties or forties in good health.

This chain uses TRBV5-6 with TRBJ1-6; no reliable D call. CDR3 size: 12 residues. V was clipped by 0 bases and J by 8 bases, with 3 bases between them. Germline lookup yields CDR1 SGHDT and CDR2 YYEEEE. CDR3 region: CASSLGYSPLHF. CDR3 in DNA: TGTGCCAGCAGCTTGGGGTATTCACCCCTCCACTTT.

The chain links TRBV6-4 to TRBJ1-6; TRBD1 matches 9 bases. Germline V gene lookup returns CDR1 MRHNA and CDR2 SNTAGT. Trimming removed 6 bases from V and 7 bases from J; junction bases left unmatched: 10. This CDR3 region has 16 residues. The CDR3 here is CASRGPGTGWNSPLHF. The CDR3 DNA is TGTGCCAGCAGGGGTCCCGGGACAGGGTGGAATTCACCCCTCCACTTT.

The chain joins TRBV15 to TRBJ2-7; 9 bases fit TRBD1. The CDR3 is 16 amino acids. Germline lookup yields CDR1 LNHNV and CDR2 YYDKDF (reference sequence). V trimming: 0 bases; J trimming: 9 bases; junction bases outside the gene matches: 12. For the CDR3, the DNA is TGTGCCACCAGCAGAGATCGGGACAGGGAGGTTTTCGGGCAGTACTTC. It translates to CATSRDRDREVFGQYF.

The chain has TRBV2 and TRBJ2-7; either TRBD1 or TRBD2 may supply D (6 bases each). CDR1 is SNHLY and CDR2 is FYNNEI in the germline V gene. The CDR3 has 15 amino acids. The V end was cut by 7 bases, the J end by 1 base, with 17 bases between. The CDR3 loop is CASNPYGGGSYEQYF. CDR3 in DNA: TGTGCCAGCAACCCCTACGGAGGGGGGTCCTACGAGCAGTACTTC.

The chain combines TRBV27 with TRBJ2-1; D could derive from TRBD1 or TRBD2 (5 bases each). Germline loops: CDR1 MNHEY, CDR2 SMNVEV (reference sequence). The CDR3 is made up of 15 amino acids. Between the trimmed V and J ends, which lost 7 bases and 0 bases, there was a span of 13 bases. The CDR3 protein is CASKGTESSYNEQFF. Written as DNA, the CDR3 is TGTGCCAGCAAAGGGACGGAGAGCTCCTACAATGAGCAGTTCTTC.

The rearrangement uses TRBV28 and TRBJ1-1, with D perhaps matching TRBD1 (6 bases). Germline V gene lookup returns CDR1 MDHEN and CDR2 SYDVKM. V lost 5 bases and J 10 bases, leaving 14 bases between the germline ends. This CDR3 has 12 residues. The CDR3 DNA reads TGTGCCAGCAGTCACAGGGATAGTGGAGCTTTCTTT. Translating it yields CASSHRDSGAFF. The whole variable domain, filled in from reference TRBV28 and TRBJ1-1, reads DVKVTQSSRYLVKRTGEKVFLECVQDMDHENMFWYRQDPGLGLRLIYFSYDVKMKEKGDIPEGYSVSREKKERFSLILESASTNQTSMYLCASSHRDSGAFFGQGTRLTVV.

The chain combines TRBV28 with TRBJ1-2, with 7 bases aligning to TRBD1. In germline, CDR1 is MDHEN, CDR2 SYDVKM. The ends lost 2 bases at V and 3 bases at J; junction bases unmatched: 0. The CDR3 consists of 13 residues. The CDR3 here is CASSLRGHYGYTF. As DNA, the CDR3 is TGTGCCAGCAGTTTAAGGGGGCACTATGGCTACACCTTC.

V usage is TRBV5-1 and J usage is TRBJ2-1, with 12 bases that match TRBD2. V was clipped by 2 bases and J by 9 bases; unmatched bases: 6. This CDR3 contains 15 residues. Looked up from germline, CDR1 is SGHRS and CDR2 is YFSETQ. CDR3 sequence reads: CASSLLAGGLGEQFF. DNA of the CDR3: TGCGCCAGCAGCTTACTAGCGGGGGGCCTGGGTGAGCAGTTCTTC.

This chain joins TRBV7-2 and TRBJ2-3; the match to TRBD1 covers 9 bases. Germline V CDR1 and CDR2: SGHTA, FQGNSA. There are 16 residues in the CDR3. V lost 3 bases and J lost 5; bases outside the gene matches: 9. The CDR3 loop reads CASSFSVQGAGDTQYF. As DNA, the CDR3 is TGTGCCAGCAGCTTTTCGGTACAGGGGGCCGGAGATACGCAGTATTTT.

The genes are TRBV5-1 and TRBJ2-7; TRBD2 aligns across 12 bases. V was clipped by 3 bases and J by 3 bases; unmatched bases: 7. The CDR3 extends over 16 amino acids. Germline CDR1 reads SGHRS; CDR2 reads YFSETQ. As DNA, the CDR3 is TGCGCCAGCAGCTCGACTAGCGGGAGTCTCGACTACGAGCAGTACTTC. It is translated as CASSSTSGSLDYEQYF.